This TCR beta chain was recovered during a study of T-cell reconstitution after alpha-beta-depleted transplantation in children (TCRdb year 2016). Broadly, across the study: The study quantitatively tracked T-cell immune reconstitution after TCRalphabeta/CD19-depleted allogeneic hematopoietic cell transplantation in children using TCR repertoire profiling. The paper as a whole reports these results and caveats: About two months after transplant, the apparently early recovery of alphabetaT-cell counts reportedly depended on just several hundred clones that had expanded rapidly and came from non-depleted graft cells. The high TCRbeta diversity at day 60 in some patients was ascribed to recipient T cells and intrathymic progenitors that had survived conditioning. Hyperexpanded clone frequencies declined over subsequent months; after one year, T-cell counts and TCRbeta diversity were mostly attributed to newly produced T cells.

Reading the germline V gene (reference sequence) gives CDR1 LGHDT and CDR2 YNNKEL. V lost 0 bases and J lost 12 bases; the stretch between them is 18 bases long. Spanning cysteine to phenylalanine, the CDR3 consists of 15 amino acids. Only the CDR3 portion is preserved as DNA: 45 bases, with reading frame beginning at the first base. This specimen's treatment or condition label, per the study, means: allogeneic hematopoietic cell transplantation with graft depleted of TCRalphabeta T cells and CD19 B cells. The transplant recipients were children given TCRalphabeta/CD19-depleted allogeneic hematopoietic cell grafts. Receptor libraries were prepared by PCR. The run used an Illumina HiSeq 2500. TCR library preparation used molecular barcoding, with unique molecular identifiers applied to normalize quantification of the TCRbeta repertoire. The public reads were reprocessed in TCRdb via fastp at Q25 and MiXCR, keeping in-frame beta chains. Under each unique CDR3 protein, matching rows form one entry showing the most common genes and DNA. The sample table lists roughly 200,000 distinct CDR3 sequences, approximately 10% of them with a count of one. Approximately 28% of the sample goes to the ten largest clones.

This clonotype was seen at least ten times. Its antigen is unknown. No base qualities exist here, and no much larger clone lies one base off it. This receptor was identified in a child younger than two with acute myeloid leukemia, due to receive a stem cell transplant. The chain is made from TRBV3-1 and TRBJ2-1, with the D gene too uncertain to name. Sequenced material: PBMCs, taken before TCRalphabeta/CD19-depleted stem cell transplant. CDR3 protein: CASSQESVLSHGQFF. At the DNA level, the sequence is TGTGCCAGCAGCCAAGAATCGGTTCTAAGCCACGGGCAGTTCTTC.